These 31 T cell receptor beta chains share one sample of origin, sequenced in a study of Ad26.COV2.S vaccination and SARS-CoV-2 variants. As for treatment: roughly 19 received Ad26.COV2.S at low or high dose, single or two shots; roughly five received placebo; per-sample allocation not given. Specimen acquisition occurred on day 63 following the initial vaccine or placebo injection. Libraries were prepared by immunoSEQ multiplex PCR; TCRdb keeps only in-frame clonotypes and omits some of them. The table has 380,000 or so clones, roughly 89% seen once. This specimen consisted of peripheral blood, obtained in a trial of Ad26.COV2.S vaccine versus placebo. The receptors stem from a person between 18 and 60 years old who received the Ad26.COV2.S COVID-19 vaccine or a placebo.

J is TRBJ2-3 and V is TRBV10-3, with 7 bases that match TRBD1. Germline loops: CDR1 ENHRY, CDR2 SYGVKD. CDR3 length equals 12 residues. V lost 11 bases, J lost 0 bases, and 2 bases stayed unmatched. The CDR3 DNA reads TGTGCCGTGGGACAGAGCACAGATACGCAGTATTTT. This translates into CAVGQSTDTQYF.

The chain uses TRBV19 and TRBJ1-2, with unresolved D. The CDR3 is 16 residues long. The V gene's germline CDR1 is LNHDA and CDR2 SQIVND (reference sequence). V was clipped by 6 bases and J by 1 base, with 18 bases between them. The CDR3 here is CASSPRTRVYNYGYTF. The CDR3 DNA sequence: TGTGCCAGTAGCCCGCGTACAAGGGTTTATAACTATGGCTACACCTTC.

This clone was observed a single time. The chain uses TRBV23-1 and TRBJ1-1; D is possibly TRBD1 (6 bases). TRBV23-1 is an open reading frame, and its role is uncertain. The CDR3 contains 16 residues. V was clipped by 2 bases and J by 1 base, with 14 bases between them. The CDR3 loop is CASSQRGEGGNTEAFF. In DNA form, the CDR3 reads TGCGCCAGCAGTCAAAGAGGCGAGGGGGGGAACACTGAAGCTTTCTTT.

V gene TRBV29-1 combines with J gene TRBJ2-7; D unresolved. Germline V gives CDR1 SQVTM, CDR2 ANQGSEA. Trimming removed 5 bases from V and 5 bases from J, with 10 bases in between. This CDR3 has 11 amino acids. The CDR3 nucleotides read TGCAGCGTTCGATCTAACCACGAGCAGTACTTC. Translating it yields CSVRSNHEQYF.

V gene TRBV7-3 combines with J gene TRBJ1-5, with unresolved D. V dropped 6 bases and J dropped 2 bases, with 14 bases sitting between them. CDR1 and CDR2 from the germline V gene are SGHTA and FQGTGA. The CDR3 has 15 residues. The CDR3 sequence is CASRSPNSRNQPQHF. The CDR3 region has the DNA TGTGCCAGCAGATCACCCAACAGCCGCAATCAGCCCCAGCATTTT.

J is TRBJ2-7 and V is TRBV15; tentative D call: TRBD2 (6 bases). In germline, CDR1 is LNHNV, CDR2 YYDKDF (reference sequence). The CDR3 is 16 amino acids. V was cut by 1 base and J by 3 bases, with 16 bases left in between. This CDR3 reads CATSRGSGGVLYEQYF. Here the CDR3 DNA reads TGTGCCACCAGCAGAGGGAGCGGAGGGGTACTCTACGAGCAGTACTTC. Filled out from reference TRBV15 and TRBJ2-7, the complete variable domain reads DAMVIQNPRYQVTQFGKPVTLSCSQTLNHNVMYWYQQKSSQAPKLLFHYYDKDFNNEADTPDNFQSRRPNTSFCFLDIRSPGLGDTAMYLCATSRGSGGVLYEQYFGPGTRLTVT.

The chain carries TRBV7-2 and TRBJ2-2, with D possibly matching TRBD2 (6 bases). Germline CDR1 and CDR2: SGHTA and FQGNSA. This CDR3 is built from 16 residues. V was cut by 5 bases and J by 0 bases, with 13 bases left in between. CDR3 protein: CASSPVPGANTGELFF. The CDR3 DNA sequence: TGTGCCAGCAGCCCCGTCCCGGGGGCGAACACCGGGGAGCTGTTTTTT.

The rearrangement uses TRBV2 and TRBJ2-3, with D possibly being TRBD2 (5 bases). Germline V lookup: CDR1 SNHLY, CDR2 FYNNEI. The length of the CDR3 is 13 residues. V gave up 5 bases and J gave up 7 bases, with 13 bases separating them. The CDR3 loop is CASSPGLDNTQYF. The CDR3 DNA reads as TGTGCCAGCAGTCCTGGACTCGATAATACGCAGTATTTT.

The CDR3 region is CATSSGSGETQYF. The CDR3 coding sequence is TGTGCCACCTCTAGCGGGAGTGGGGAGACCCAGTACTTC. The J gene is TRBJ2-5, the V gene TRBV12-3 or TRBV12-4; 10 positions match TRBD2. This CDR3 spans 13 amino acids. The V segment lost 10 bases and the J segment 5 bases; nucleotides outside the gene matches: 7.

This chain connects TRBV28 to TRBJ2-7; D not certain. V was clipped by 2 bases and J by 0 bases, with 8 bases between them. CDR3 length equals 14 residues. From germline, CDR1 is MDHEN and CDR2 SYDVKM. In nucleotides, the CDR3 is TGTGCCAGCAGTTTAACGTCGGTCTCCTACGAGCAGTACTTC. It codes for CASSLTSVSYEQYF.

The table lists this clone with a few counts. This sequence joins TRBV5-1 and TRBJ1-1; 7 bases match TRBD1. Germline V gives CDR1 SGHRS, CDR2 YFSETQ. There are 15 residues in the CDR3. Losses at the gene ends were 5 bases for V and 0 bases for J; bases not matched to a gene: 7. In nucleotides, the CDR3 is TGCGCCAGCAGGGCACCGGGACAGATGAACACTGAAGCTTTCTTT. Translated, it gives CASRAPGQMNTEAFF.

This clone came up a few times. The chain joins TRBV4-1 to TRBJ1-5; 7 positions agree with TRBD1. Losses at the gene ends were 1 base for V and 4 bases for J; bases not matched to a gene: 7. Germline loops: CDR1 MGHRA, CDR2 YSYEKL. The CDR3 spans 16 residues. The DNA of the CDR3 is TGCGCCAGCAGCCAAGGTTTACAGGGGCCTAATCAGCCCCAGCATTTT. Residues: CASSQGLQGPNQPQHF.

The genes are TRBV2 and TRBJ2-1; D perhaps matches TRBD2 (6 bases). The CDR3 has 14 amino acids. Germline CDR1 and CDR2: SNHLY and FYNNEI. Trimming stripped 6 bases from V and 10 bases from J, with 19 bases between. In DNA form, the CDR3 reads TGTGCCAGCAGGGACTACGAGAGGGCCGAAGAGCAGTTCTTC. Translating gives CASRDYERAEEQFF.

CDR3 DNA: TGTGCCATCAGCCAACCGGGCACAGGGAGCTCCTACGAGCAGTACTTC. Its translation is CAISQPGTGSSYEQYF. This chain uses TRBV10-3 with TRBJ2-7, with D tentatively TRBD1 (6 bases). Germline assignment: CDR1 ENHRY and CDR2 SYGVKD. V lost 6 bases and J 0 bases, leaving 18 bases between the germline ends. The CDR3 is 16 amino acids.

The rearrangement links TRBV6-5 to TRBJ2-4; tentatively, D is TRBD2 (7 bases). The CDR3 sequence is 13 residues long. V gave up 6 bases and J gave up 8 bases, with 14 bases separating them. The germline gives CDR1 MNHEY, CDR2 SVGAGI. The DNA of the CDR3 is TGTGCCAGCAGCGGAAGGGGGGGAGACATTCAGTACTTC. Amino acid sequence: CASSGRGGDIQYF.

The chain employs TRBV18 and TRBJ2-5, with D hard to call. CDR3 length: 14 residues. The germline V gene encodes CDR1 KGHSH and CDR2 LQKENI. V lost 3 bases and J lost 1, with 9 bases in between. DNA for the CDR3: TGTGCCAGCTCACCCTACGGTGTCCAAGAGACCCAGTACTTC. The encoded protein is CASSPYGVQETQYF.

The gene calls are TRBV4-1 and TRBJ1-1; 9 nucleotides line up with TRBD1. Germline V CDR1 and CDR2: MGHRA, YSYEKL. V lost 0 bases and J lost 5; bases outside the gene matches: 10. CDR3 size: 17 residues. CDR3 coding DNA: TGCGCCAGCAGCCAAGATTGGGACAGGGTTCGGGATACTGAAGCTTTCTTT. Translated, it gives CASSQDWDRVRDTEAFF.

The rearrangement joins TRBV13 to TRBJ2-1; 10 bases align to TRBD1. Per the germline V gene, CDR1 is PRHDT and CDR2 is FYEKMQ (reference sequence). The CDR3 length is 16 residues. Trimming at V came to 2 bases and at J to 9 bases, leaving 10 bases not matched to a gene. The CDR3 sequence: CASSLLGTGALTEQFF. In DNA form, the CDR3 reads TGTGCCAGCAGCTTATTGGGGACAGGGGCCCTCACTGAGCAGTTCTTC.

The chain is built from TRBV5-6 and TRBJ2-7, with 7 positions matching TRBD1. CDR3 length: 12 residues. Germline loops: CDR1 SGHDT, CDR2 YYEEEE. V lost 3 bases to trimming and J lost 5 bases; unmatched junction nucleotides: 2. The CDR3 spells CASSSDRDEQYF. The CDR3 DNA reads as TGTGCCAGCAGCTCTGACAGGGACGAGCAGTACTTC.

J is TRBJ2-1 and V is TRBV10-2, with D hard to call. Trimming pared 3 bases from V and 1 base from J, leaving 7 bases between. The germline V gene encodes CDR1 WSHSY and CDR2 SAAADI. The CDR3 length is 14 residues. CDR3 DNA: TGCGCCAGCAGTGACACGGGTTCCTACAATGAGCAGTTCTTC. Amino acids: CASSDTGSYNEQFF.

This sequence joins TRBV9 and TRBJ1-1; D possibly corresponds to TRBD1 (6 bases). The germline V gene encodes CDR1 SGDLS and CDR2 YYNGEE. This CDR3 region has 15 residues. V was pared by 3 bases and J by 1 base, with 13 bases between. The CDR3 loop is CASSALPGQNTEAFF. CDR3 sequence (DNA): TGTGCCAGCAGCGCTCTTCCGGGACAGAACACTGAAGCTTTCTTT.

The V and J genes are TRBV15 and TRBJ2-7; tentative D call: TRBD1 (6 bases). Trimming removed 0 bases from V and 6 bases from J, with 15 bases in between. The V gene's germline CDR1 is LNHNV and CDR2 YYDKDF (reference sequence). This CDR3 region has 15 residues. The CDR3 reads CATSREATGTREQYF. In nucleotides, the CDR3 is TGTGCCACCAGCAGAGAAGCGACAGGAACCCGCGAGCAGTACTTC.

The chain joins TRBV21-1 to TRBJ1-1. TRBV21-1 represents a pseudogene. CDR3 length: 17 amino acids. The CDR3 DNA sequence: TGTGCCAGCAGCAAAGCGCCCGCGGGGGCGTTTTACACTGAAGCTTTCTTT. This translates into CASSKAPAGAFYTEAFF.

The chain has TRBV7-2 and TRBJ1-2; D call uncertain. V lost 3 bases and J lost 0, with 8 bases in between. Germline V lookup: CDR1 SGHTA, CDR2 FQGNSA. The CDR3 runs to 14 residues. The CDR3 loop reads CASSLGRANYGYTF. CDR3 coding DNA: TGTGCCAGCAGCTTGGGTCGGGCTAACTATGGCTACACCTTC. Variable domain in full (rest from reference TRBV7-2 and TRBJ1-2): GAGVSQSPSNKVTEKGKDVELRCDPISGHTALYWYRQSLGQGLEFLIYFQGNSAPDKSGLPSDRFSAERTGGSVSTLTIQRTQQEDSAVYLCASSLGRANYGYTFGSGTRLTVV.

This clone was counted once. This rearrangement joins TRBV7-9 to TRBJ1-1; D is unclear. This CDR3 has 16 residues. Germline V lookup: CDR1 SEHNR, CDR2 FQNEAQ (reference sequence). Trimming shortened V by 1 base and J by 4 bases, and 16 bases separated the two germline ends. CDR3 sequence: CASSLGFGQERTEAFF. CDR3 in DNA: TGTGCCAGCAGCTTAGGGTTCGGGCAAGAACGCACTGAAGCTTTCTTT. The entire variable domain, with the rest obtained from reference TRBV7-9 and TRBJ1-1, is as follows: DTGVSQNPRHKITKRGQNVTFRCDPISEHNRLYWYRQTLGQGPEFLTYFQNEAQLEKSRLLSDRFSAERPKGSFSTLEIQRTEQGDSAMYLCASSLGFGQERTEAFFGQGTRLTVV.

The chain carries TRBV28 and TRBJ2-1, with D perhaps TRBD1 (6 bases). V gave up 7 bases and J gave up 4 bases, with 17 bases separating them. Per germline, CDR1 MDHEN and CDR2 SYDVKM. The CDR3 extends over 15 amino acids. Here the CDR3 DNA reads TGTGCCAGCACTGCGAACAGGGCCTCGTACAATGAGCAGTTCTTC. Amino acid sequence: CASTANRASYNEQFF. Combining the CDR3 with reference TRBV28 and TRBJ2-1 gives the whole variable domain DVKVTQSSRYLVKRTGEKVFLECVQDMDHENMFWYRQDPGLGLRLIYFSYDVKMKEKGDIPEGYSVSREKKERFSLILESASTNQTSMYLCASTANRASYNEQFFGPGTRLTVL.

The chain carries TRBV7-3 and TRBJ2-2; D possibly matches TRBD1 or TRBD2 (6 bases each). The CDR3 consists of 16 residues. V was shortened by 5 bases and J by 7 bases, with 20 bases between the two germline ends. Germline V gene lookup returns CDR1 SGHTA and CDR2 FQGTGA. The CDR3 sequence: CASSPWGQPGGGELFF. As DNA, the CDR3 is TGTGCCAGCAGCCCCTGGGGGCAGCCCGGGGGCGGGGAGCTGTTTTTT.

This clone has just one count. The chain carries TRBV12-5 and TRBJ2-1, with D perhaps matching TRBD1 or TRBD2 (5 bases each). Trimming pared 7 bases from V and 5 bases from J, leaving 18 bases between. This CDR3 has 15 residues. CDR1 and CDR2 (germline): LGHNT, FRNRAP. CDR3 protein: CASAEGWVGNNEQFF. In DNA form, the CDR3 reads TGTGCTAGTGCCGAGGGGTGGGTCGGAAACAATGAGCAGTTCTTC. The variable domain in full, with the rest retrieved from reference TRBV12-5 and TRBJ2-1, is DARVTQTPRHKVTEMGQEVTMRCQPILGHNTVFWYRQTMMQGLELLAYFRNRAPLDDSGMPKDRFSAEMPDATLATLKIQPSEPRDSAVYFCASAEGWVGNNEQFFGPGTRLTVL.

The CDR3 DNA follows: TGTGCCAGCAGCAAAGGAGGTGAGCAGTACTTC. The encoded protein is CASSKGGEQYF. J is TRBJ2-7 and V is TRBV27, with D maybe TRBD2 (5 bases). Looked up from germline, CDR1 is MNHEY and CDR2 is SMNVEV (reference sequence). The CDR3 runs 11 residues. The V and J ends lost 6 bases and 7 bases respectively, with 10 bases between them.

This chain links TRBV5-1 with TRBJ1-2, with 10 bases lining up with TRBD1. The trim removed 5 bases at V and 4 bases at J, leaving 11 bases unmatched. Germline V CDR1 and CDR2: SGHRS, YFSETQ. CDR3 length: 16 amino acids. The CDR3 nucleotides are TGCGCCAGCAGTACGGGACAGGGGATCGGGATCTATGGCTACACCTTC. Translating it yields CASSTGQGIGIYGYTF.

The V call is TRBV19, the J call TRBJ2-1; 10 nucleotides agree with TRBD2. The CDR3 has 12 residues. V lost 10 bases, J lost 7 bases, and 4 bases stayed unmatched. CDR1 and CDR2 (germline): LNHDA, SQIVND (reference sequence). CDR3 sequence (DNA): TGTGCCACAAGAGCGGGAGGGAATGAGCAGTTCTTC. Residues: CATRAGGNEQFF.